This T cell receptor (beta chain) originates from a study of shared clonotypes between healthy human individuals. Study-level findings and limits: Naive subsets, compared against memory subsets, generally had larger estimated richness values.

Each subset's genomic DNA was split evenly across several immunoSEQ plates. Produced via immunoSEQ multiplex PCR; TCRdb's table is partial and in-frame only. The sample holds about 710,000 clones, about three quarters seen once. V was clipped by 3 bases and J by 3 bases, with 9 bases between them. The CDR3 has 13 residues. CDR1 is SGHNT, CDR2 YYREEE, per germline (reference sequence). All donors were Caucasian adults living in Nashville, Tennessee. A word on this clone: Its antigen is as yet unknown.

The chain recombines TRBV5-4 with TRBJ1-1, with D uncertain. The receptor was isolated from a woman in her twenties or thirties in good health. The sample taken for sequencing was memory CD4+ T cells sorted from blood. As for subset: CD45RA-negative fraction. CDR3 residues: CASSSGRDTEAFF. CDR3 sequence (DNA): TGTGCCAGCAGCTCCGGTAGGGACACTGAAGCTTTCTTT.